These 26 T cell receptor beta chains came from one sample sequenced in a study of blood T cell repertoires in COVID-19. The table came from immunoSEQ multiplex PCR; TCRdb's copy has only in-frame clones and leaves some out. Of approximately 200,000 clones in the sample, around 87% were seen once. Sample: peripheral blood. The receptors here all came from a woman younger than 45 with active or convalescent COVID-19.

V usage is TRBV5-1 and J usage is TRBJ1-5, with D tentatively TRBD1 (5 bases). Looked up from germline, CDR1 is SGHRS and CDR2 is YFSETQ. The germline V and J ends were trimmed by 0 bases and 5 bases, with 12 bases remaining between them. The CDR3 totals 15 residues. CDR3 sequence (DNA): TGCGCCAGCAGCTTGGGGGGCGCAGATGATCAGCCCCAGCATTTT. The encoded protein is CASSLGGADDQPQHF.

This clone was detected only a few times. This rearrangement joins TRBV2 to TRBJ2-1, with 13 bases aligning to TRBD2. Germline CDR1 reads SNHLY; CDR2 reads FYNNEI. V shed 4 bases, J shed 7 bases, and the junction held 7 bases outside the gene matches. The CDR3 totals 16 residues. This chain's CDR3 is CASSAGTSGVRNEQFF. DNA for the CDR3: TGTGCCAGCAGTGCCGGGACTAGCGGGGTAAGGAATGAGCAGTTCTTC.

CDR3: CAWTRLNNYGYTF. DNA for the CDR3: TGTGCCTGGACACGACTTAATAACTATGGCTACACCTTC. The chain links TRBV5-4 to TRBJ1-2; D may be TRBD1 (5 bases). The CDR3 loop spans 13 amino acids. CDR1 and CDR2 from the germline V gene are SGHNT and YYREEE (reference sequence). The germline V and J ends were trimmed by 10 bases and 1 base, with 14 bases remaining between them.

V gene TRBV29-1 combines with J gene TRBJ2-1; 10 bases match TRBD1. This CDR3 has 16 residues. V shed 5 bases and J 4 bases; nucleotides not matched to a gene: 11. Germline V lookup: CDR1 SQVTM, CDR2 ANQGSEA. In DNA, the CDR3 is TGCAGCGTTCTTGGGTCGGGACAGGGGATTTACAATGAGCAGTTCTTC. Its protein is CSVLGSGQGIYNEQFF.

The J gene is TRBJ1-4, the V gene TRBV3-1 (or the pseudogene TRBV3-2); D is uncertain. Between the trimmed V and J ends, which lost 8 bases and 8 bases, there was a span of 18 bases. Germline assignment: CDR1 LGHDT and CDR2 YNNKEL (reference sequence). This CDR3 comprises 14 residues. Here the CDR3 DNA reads TGTGCCAGCTGCGGGAGCGGGTCGAGGGAAAAACTGTTTTTT. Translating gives CASCGSGSREKLFF.

CDR3 in DNA: TGTGCCAGTAGTATCGGGACAGGGGGCAATTCACCCCTCCACTTT. It specifies CASSIGTGGNSPLHF. V is TRBV19 and J is TRBJ1-6, with 12 bases aligning to TRBD1. V shed 3 bases and J 7 bases; nucleotides not matched to a gene: 1. Germline CDR1 and CDR2: LNHDA and SQIVND (reference sequence). The CDR3 has 15 amino acids.

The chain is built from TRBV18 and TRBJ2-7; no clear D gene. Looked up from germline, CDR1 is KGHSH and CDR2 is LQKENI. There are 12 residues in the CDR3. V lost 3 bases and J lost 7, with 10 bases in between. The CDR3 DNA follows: TGTGCCAGCTCACCGAGAGACTCGGAGCAGTACTTC. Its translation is CASSPRDSEQYF.

This CDR3 is CASSFPRGSYNEQFF. The CDR3 DNA follows: TGTGCCAGCAGCTTCCCGCGGGGCTCCTACAATGAGCAGTTCTTC. The rearrangement links TRBV7-9 to TRBJ2-1; weak D call: TRBD2 (6 bases). Germline assignment: CDR1 SEHNR and CDR2 FQNEAQ (reference sequence). V dropped 3 bases and J dropped 0 bases, with 9 bases sitting between them. The CDR3 totals 15 residues.

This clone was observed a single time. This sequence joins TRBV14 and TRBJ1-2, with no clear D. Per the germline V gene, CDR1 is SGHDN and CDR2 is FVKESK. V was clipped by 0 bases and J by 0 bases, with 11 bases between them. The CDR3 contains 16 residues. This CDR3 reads CASSQDRWGANYGYTF. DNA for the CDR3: TGTGCCAGCAGCCAAGATAGATGGGGAGCTAACTATGGCTACACCTTC.

In DNA form, the CDR3 reads TGTGCCAGCAGTTATGGAGGGCAAGAGACCCAGTACTTC. This encodes CASSYGGQETQYF. The V call is TRBV6-6, the J call TRBJ2-5, with D tentatively TRBD2 (6 bases). This CDR3 contains 13 residues. From germline, CDR1 is MNHNY and CDR2 SVGAGI (reference sequence). V lost 3 bases and J lost 2, with 7 bases in between.

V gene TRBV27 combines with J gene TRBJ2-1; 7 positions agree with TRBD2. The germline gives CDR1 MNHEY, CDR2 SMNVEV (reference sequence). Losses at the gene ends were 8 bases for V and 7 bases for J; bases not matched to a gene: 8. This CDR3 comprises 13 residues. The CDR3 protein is CASRGGGRNEQFF. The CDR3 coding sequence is TGTGCCAGCCGTGGGGGGGGGAGGAATGAGCAGTTCTTC.

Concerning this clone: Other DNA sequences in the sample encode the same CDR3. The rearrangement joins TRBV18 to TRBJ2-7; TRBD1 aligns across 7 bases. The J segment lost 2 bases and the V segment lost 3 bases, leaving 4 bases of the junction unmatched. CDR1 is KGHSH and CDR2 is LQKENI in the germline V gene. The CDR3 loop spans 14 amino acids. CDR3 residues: CASSPRDRPYEQYF. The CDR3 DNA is TGTGCCAGCTCACCCCGGGACAGACCCTACGAGCAGTACTTC.

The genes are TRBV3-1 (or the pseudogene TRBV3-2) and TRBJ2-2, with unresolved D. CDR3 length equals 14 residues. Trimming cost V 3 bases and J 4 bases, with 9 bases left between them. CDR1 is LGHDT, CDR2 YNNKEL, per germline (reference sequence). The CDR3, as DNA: TGTGCCAGCAGCCAGATCCGGAGCACCGGGGAGCTGTTTTTT. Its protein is CASSQIRSTGELFF.

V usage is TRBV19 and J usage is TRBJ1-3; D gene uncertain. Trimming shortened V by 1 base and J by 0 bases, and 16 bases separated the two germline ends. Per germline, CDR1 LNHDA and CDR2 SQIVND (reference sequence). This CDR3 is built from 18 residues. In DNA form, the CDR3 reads TGTGCCAGTAGTATAGCCGGAGGCAGGTCTTACTCTGGAAACACCATATATTTT. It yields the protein CASSIAGGRSYSGNTIYF.

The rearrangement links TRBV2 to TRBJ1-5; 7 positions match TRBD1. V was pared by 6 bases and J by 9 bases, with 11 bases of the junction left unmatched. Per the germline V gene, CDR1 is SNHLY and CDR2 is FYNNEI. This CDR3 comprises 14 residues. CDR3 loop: CASRGQFLLGPQHF. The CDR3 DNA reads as TGTGCCAGCAGGGGACAGTTCCTGCTGGGGCCCCAGCATTTT.

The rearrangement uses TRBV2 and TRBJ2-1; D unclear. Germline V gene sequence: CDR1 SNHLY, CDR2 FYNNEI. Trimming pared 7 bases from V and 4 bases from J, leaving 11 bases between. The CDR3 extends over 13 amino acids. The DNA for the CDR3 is TGTGCCAGCATTGATGCGGCTTACAATGAGCAGTTCTTC. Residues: CASIDAAYNEQFF.

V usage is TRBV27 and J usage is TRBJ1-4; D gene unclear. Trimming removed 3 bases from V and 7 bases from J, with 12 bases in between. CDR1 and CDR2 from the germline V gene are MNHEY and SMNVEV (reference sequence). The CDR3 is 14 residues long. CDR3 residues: CASSFVSGSEKLFF. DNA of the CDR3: TGTGCCAGCAGTTTCGTAAGCGGCTCTGAAAAACTGTTTTTT.

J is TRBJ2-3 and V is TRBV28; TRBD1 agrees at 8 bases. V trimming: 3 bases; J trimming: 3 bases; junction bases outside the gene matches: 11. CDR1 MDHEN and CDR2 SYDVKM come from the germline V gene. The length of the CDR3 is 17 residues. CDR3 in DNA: TGTGCCAGCAGTTTGCCGACAGGGGATACTGTAACAGATACGCAGTATTTT. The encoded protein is CASSLPTGDTVTDTQYF.

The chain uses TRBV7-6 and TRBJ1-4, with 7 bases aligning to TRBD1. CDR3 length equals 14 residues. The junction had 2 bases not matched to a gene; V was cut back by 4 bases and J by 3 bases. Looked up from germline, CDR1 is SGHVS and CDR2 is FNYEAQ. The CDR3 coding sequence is TGTGCCAGCAGCTCGGGACAGCCTAATGAAAAACTGTTTTTT. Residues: CASSSGQPNEKLFF.

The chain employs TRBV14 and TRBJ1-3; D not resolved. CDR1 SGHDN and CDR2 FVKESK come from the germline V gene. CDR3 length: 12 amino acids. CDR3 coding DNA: TGTGCTACCGGGATATCTGGAAACACCATATATTTT. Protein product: CATGISGNTIYF.

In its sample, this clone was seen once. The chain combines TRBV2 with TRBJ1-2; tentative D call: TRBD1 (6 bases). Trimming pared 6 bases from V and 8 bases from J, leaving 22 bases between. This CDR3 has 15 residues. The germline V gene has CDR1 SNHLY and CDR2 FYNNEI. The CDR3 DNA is TGTGCCAGCAGCTTGTCCGGGACACCCTCCGGGGGCTACACCTTC. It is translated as CASSLSGTPSGGYTF.

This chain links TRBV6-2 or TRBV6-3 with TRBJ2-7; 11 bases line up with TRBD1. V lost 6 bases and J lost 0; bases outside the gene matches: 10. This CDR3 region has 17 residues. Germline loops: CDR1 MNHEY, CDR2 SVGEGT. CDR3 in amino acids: CASSFRDRGNHSYEQYF. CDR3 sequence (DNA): TGTGCCAGCAGCTTCCGGGACAGGGGGAACCACTCCTACGAGCAGTACTTC.

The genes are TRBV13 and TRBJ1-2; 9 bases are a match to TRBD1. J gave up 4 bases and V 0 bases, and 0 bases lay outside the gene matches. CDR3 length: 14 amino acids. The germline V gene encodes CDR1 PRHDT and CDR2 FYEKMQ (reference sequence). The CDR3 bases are TGTGCCAGCAGCTTAGGGGGACAGGGCTATGGCTACACCTTC. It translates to CASSLGGQGYGYTF.

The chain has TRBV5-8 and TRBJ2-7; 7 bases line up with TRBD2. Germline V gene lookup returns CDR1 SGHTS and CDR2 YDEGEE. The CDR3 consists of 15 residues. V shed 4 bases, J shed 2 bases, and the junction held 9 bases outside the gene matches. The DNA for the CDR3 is TGTGCCAGCAGCCGAAAGGGCGGGGGAACCTACGAGCAGTACTTC. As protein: CASSRKGGGTYEQYF.

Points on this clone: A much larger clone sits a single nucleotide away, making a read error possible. The CDR3 region is CASSPDSLSGNTIYF. In DNA, the CDR3 is TGTGCCAGCAGCCCGGACAGCCTCTCTGGAAACACCATATATTTT. The V gene is TRBV11-3, the J gene TRBJ1-3; maybe TRBD1 (6 bases). Germline loops: CDR1 SGHNT, CDR2 YENEEA. The CDR3 length is 15 residues. The germline V and J ends were trimmed by 5 bases and 0 bases, with 11 bases remaining between them.

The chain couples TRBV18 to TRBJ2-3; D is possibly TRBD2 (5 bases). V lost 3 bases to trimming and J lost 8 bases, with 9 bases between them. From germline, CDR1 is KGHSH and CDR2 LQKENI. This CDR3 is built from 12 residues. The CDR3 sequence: CASSPEVSTQYF. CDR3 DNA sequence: TGTGCCAGCTCACCGGAGGTTTCTACGCAGTATTTT.